The rows below give T cell receptor beta chains drawn from one sample of a study of regulatory T cells in long-lasting Graves disease. Using its own MiXCR run on the multiplex PCR reads, TCRdb lists one record per CDR3 protein. The data show about 340,000 distinct CDR3 sequences, around a fifth seen once. The source material was peripheral blood mononuclear cells (PBMCs), sampled when the disease was refractory, from a patient treated with antithyroid drugs. These receptors came from a female donor with Graves disease. CDR3s include the opening cysteine and the closing phenylalanine or tryptophan. The order of the fields is J gene, clone size, V gene, D gene, CDR3 protein, CDR3 DNA. The D gene is left open where the match is weak. Clone sizes are given selectively: once, few, many, or a class where the clone is expanded.

TRBJ2-7	few	TRBV13	NA	CASSFERIPYEQYF	TGTGCCAGCAGCTTCGAGCGGATTCCCTACGAGCAGTACTTC
TRBJ2-7	many	TRBV12-3/TRBV12-4	NA	CASSFGRLPYEQYF	TGTGCCAGCAGTTTCGGCCGGCTTCCCTACGAGCAGTACTTC
TRBJ1-2	few	TRBV20-1	NA	CSARVPYSPPYYGYTF	TGCAGTGCTAGAGTACCCTACAGTCCTCCTTACTATGGCTACACCTTC
TRBJ2-7	many	TRBV2	NA	CASSRLGVLEQYF	TGTGCCAGCTCTAGATTGGGGGTATTGGAGCAGTACTTC
TRBJ2-7	many	TRBV10-1	TRBD1	CASRDRGQYF	TGCGCCAGCAGGGACAGGGGGCAGTACTTC
TRBJ1-5	few	TRBV6-1	NA	CASSEEWQNQPQHF	TGTGCCAGCAGTGAAGAGTGGCAGAATCAGCCCCAGCATTTT
TRBJ1-6	NA	TRBV19	TRBD1	CASSPQGLGNSPLHF	TGTGCCAGTAGTCCACAGGGGTTGGGTAATTCACCCCTCCACTTT
TRBJ1-1	NA	TRBV19	NA	CASSIEGLNTEAFF	TGTGCCAGTAGTATAGAAGGATTGAACACTGAAGCTTTCTTT
TRBJ1-5	NA	TRBV27	NA	CASSLDRRGPQHF	TGTGCCAGCAGTTTGGATCGTCGTGGGCCCCAGCATTTT
TRBJ2-5	many	TRBV28	NA	CASSLGSWGAQYF	TGTGCCAGCAGTTTAGGGTCCTGGGGGGCGCAGTACTTC
TRBJ2-3	NA	TRBV20-1	TRBD1	CSAPGQGSDTQYF	TGCAGTGCCCCGGGACAGGGGTCAGATACGCAGTATTTT
TRBJ1-1	many	TRBV20-1	NA	CSARNPYVGKAFF	TGCAGTGCTCGAAACCCTTATGTGGGGAAAGCTTTCTTT
TRBJ1-3	NA	TRBV12-3/TRBV12-4	NA	CASSLGERGTTIYF	TGTGCCAGCAGTTTGGGGGAGCGGGGTACCACCATATATTTT
TRBJ2-1	NA	TRBV30	NA	CAWSLGSTSYNEQFF	TGTGCCTGGAGCCTTGGCTCGACCTCCTACAATGAGCAGTTCTTC
TRBJ1-3	NA	TRBV4-2	TRBD1	CASSPGQASGNTIYF	TGTGCCAGCAGCCCGGGACAGGCCTCTGGAAACACCATATATTTT
TRBJ2-7	many	TRBV11-2	TRBD2	CASAGWTSGDSYEQYF	TGTGCCAGCGCCGGATGGACTAGCGGGGACTCCTACGAGCAGTACTTC
TRBJ1-1	NA	TRBV29-1	TRBD1	CSVQGPTEAFF	TGCAGCGTACAGGGGCCCACTGAAGCTTTCTTT
TRBJ2-5	NA	TRBV5-8	NA	CASSAEGLQETQYF	TGTGCCAGCAGCGCTGAGGGACTGCAAGAGACCCAGTACTTC
TRBJ2-4	NA	TRBV6-1	TRBD2	CASSPSLAGVSKNIQYF	TGTGCCAGCAGCCCCTCACTAGCGGGGGTATCCAAAAACATTCAGTACTTC
TRBJ2-1	few	TRBV28	TRBD2	CASSLFAGGPRENEQFF	TGTGCCAGCAGTTTATTCGCGGGGGGGCCGAGGGAGAATGAGCAGTTCTTC